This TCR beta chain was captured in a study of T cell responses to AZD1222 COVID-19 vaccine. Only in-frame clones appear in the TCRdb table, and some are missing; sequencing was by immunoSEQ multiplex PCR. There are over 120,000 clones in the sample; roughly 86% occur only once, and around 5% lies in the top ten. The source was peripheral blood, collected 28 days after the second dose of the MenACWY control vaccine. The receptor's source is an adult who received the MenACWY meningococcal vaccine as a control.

The CDR3 spells CASSSWTSGAAYEQYF. The CDR3 nucleotides are TGTGCCAGCAGCAGTTGGACTAGCGGAGCAGCCTACGAGCAGTACTTC. V and J are TRBV7-9 and TRBJ2-7; 10 nucleotides line up with TRBD2. The CDR3 length is 16 residues. From germline, CDR1 is SEHNR and CDR2 FQNEAQ (reference sequence). V lost 5 bases and J lost 2; bases outside the gene matches: 9.